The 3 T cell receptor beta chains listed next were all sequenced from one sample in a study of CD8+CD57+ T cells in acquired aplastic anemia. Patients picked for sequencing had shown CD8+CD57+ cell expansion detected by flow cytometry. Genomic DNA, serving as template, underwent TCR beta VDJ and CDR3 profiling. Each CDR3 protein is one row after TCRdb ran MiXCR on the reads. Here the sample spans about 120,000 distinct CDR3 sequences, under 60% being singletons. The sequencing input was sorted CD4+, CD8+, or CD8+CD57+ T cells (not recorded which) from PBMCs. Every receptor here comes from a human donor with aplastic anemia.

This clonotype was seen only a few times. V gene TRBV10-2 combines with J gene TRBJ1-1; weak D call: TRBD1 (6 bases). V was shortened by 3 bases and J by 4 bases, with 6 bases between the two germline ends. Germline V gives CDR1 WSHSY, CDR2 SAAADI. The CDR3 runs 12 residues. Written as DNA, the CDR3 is TGCGCCAGCAGTGACAGGGGCACTGAAGCTTTCTTT. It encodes CASSDRGTEAFF.

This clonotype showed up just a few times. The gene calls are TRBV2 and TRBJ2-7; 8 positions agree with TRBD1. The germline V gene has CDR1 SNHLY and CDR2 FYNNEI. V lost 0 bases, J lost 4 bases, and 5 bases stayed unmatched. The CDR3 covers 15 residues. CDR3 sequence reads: CASSEATGVIYEQYF. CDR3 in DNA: TGTGCCAGCAGTGAAGCGACAGGGGTGATTTACGAGCAGTACTTC.

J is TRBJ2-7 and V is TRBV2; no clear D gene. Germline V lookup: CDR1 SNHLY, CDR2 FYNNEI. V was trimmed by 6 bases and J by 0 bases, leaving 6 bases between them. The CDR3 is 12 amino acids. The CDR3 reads CASRGNSYEQYF. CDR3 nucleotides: TGTGCCAGCAGAGGCAACTCCTACGAGCAGTACTTC.